The clone carrying this TCR beta chain was picked up a small number of times. Stated time point: sample taken at primary tumor resection. TCRs were sequenced from unsorted whole RNA of tumor, nontumor lung or PBMC. This sample was included in a study of spatial heterogeneity in lung cancer. Each CDR3 protein is one row after TCRdb ran MiXCR on the 5' RACE reads. The sample consists of around 45,000 distinct CDR3 sequences, about 10% of them appearing once. Trimming took 8 bases from V and 7 from J, leaving 14 bases between them. The CDR3 is 12 residues long. CDR1 is SGHAT, CDR2 FQNNGV, per germline. The chain joins TRBV11-2 to TRBJ1-1; unclear D gene. This receptor was taken from a female donor with early-stage non-small cell lung cancer. The specimen comprised PBMCs, sampled at surgery. The CDR3 reads CASRGNRGEAFF. For the CDR3, the DNA is TGTGCCAGCCGTGGGAATCGGGGTGAAGCTTTCTTT. Drawing the rest from reference TRBV11-2 and TRBJ1-1, the complete variable domain is EAGVAQSPRYKIIEKRQSVAFWCNPISGHATLYWYQQILGQGPKLLIQFQNNGVVDDSQLPKDRFSAERLKGVDSTLKIQPAKLEDSAVYLCASRGNRGEAFFGQGTRLTVV.